The clone carrying this TCR beta chain showed up many times. Its target is not known. This specimen comes from a study of T-cell reconstitution after alpha-beta-depleted transplantation in children. Study-wide findings and caveats: At one year after transplant, newly produced T cells mostly accounted for T-cell counts and diversity.

The CDR3 runs 13 residues. Germline loops: CDR1 MDHEN, CDR2 SYDVKM. The trim removed 6 bases at V and 6 bases at J, leaving 7 bases unmatched. Preparing the TCRbeta library involved the use of unique molecular identifiers. Using its own MiXCR run on the PCR reads, TCRdb lists one record per CDR3 protein. In the table there are about 900,000 distinct CDR3 sequences, roughly 29% of which are singletons. The clonotype comes from a boy in the first two years of life who had a stem cell transplant for SCID, so the T cells may come from the graft donor. The genes are TRBV28 and TRBJ2-7, with 8 positions matching TRBD1. Source: PBMCs, mostly from graft donor cells, taken 360 days after TCRalphabeta/CD19-depleted stem cell transplant. Here the CDR3 reads CASRPGGQVEQYF. Written as DNA, the CDR3 is TGTGCCAGCAGACCTGGGGGACAGGTCGAGCAGTACTTC.